This is a list of T cell receptor beta chains from one sample in a study of early T cells in non-severe SARS-CoV-2 infection. TCRdb reprocessed the 5' RACE reads with MiXCR, giving one entry per CDR3 protein. There are about 64,000 distinct CDR3 sequences in the sample; over 4.5% occur only once, and under 6.5% lies in the top ten. The sequencing sample was made of whole blood. These receptors all stem from an adult who was a healthcare worker with PCR-confirmed SARS-CoV-2 infection or an uninfected control (not recorded which). Both conserved end residues are part of each CDR3. Fields, in order: clone size, J gene, V gene, D gene, CDR3 protein, CDR3 DNA. A D gene is named only where the DNA matches it firmly. Size values are once, few and many counts, or a class for expanded clones, and some rows have none.

many	TRBJ1-5	TRBV7-8	NA	CASSRTDDQPQHF	TGTGCCAGCAGCCGGACGGATGATCAGCCCCAGCATTTT
once	TRBJ1-5	TRBV25-1	NA	CASSADLRQPQHF	TGTGCCAGCAGTGCGGACCTCCGCCAGCCCCAGCATTTT
many	TRBJ1-2	TRBV11-2	NA	CASTSNGVRAQGYTF	TGTGCCAGCACCTCTAACGGGGTCCGGGCTCAAGGCTACACCTTC
many	TRBJ1-2	TRBV18	NA	CASSPLSRGNNYGYTF	TGTGCCAGCTCCCCCCTTTCGAGGGGGAATAACTATGGCTACACCTTC
many	TRBJ1-3	TRBV12-3/TRBV12-4	NA	CASRHRTGSGNTIYF	TGTGCCAGCAGACATCGGACGGGCTCTGGAAACACCATATATTTT
many	TRBJ1-1	TRBV20-1	NA	CSARDIRGTEAFF	TGCAGTGCTAGAGATATACGTGGCACTGAAGCTTTCTTT
many	TRBJ2-3	TRBV2	NA	CASRVGASTDTQYF	TGTGCCAGCAGGGTGGGCGCTAGCACAGATACGCAGTATTTT
many	TRBJ1-3	TRBV10-3	TRBD1	CAISKGGQSASSGNTIYF	TGTGCCATCAGTAAAGGGGGACAGTCCGCAAGCTCTGGAAACACCATATATTTT
many	TRBJ1-6	TRBV14	NA	CASSQEKGGIGHSPLHF	TGTGCCAGCAGCCAAGAAAAAGGGGGAATCGGCCATTCACCCCTCCACTTT
many	TRBJ2-1	TRBV27	TRBD2	CASRLLAGGHNEQFF	TGTGCCAGCCGACTTCTAGCGGGGGGTCACAATGAGCAGTTCTTC
many	TRBJ2-1	TRBV5-1	NA	CASSLGTDNNEQFF	TGCGCCAGCAGCTTGGGGACAGATAACAATGAGCAGTTCTTC
many	TRBJ2-3	TRBV7-2	TRBD2	CASSPSSGGGSTDTQYF	TGTGCCAGCAGCCCCTCTAGTGGGGGGGGGAGCACAGATACGCAGTATTTT
many	TRBJ1-2	TRBV5-8	NA	CASSLDYGYTF	TGTGCCAGCAGCTTGGACTATGGCTACACCTTC
many	TRBJ2-7	TRBV20-1	NA	CSAGGGRQGDSYEQYF	TGCAGTGCTGGAGGGGGCCGACAGGGTGACTCCTACGAGCAGTACTTC
many	TRBJ1-2	TRBV10-3	TRBD1	CAISPGQGTYGYTF	TGTGCCATTTCCCCGGGACAGGGAACCTATGGCTACACCTTC
few	TRBJ2-3	TRBV6-5	NA	CASTGRLTGASTDTQYF	TGTGCCAGCACCGGACGATTGACAGGCGCTAGCACAGATACGCAGTATTTT
many	TRBJ2-5	TRBV20-1	TRBD2	CSARDLSSGSQETQYF	TGCAGTGCTAGAGATCTCTCTAGCGGGAGCCAAGAGACCCAGTACTTC
NA	TRBJ2-7	TRBV20-1	NA	CSARVTGTGEQYF	TGCAGTGCTAGAGTTACGGGCACGGGCGAGCAGTACTTC
NA	TRBJ2-4	TRBV12-3/TRBV12-4	TRBD1	CASSWGQGANIQYF	TGTGCCAGCAGTTGGGGACAGGGGGCGAACATTCAGTACTTC
few	TRBJ2-3	TRBV6-2/TRBV6-3	NA	CASSDRGRDTQYF	TGTGCCAGCAGTGACCGTGGCAGAGATACGCAGTATTTT
many	TRBJ2-1	TRBV11-3	NA	CASSLGFLNEQFF	TGTGCCAGCAGCTTAGGGTTTTTGAATGAGCAGTTCTTC
many	TRBJ1-2	TRBV29-1	NA	CSVVAQAGGYTF	TGCAGCGTTGTAGCCCAGGCAGGAGGCTACACCTTC
many	TRBJ2-3	TRBV7-3	TRBD2	CASSPISGGARDTQYF	TGTGCCAGCAGCCCCATTAGCGGGGGGGCAAGAGATACGCAGTATTTT
many	TRBJ1-3	TRBV2	NA	CASGRDPGNTIYF	TGTGCCAGCGGCCGGGACCCTGGAAACACCATATATTTT
many	TRBJ2-7	TRBV29-1	NA	CSAGWQGSEQYF	TGCAGCGCCGGCTGGCAGGGAAGCGAGCAGTACTTC
NA	TRBJ2-7	TRBV7-2	NA	CASSPSARGGEQYF	TGTGCCAGCAGCCCGTCCGCGAGGGGAGGAGAGCAGTACTTC
NA	TRBJ2-5	TRBV7-2	TRBD2	CASSLAQGLAGGTQYF	TGTGCCAGCAGCTTAGCACAGGGACTAGCGGGGGGGACCCAGTACTTC
many	TRBJ2-6	TRBV12-3/TRBV12-4	NA	CASSLGGSGANVLTF	TGTGCCAGCAGTTTAGGAGGCTCTGGGGCCAACGTCCTGACTTTC
many	TRBJ2-1	TRBV4-2	NA	CASRPHGTGYLGNEQFF	TGTGCCAGCAGACCTCACGGTACAGGTTATCTAGGGAATGAGCAGTTCTTC
few	TRBJ2-1	TRBV6-1	TRBD2	CASRSGDSYNEQFF	TGTGCCAGCAGAAGCGGGGACTCCTACAATGAGCAGTTCTTC
many	TRBJ1-2	TRBV11-2	TRBD1	CASSFNRPSKTGIYGYTF	TGTGCCAGCAGCTTTAATCGACCTAGCAAGACAGGGATCTATGGCTACACCTTC
NA	TRBJ2-3	TRBV28	TRBD1	CASSGQTGTDTQYF	TGTGCCAGCTCGGGACAGACCGGCACAGATACGCAGTATTTT
few	TRBJ2-5	TRBV4-2	TRBD2	CASSQEASQRERPTPYGTQYF	TGTGCCAGCAGCCAAGAGGCTTCCCAGCGGGAGAGGCCAACCCCATATGGGACCCAGTACTTC
few	TRBJ2-3	TRBV6-1	NA	CASTQGRGGVTDTQYF	TGTGCCAGCACCCAAGGGCGGGGCGGGGTCACAGATACGCAGTATTTT
many	TRBJ1-4	TRBV12-3/TRBV12-4	TRBD1	CASNPGQGEKLFF	TGTGCCAGCAACCCGGGACAGGGGGAAAAACTGTTTTTT
few	TRBJ1-4	TRBV9	NA	CASSVSGVGEKLFF	TGTGCCAGCAGCGTATCAGGGGTAGGAGAAAAACTGTTTTTT
NA	TRBJ1-2	TRBV7-2	NA	CASSSHRQRGYTF	TGTGCCAGCAGCTCTCATCGACAGCGGGGCTACACCTTC
many	TRBJ1-1	TRBV20-1	TRBD1	CSADSTGENTEAFF	TGCAGTGCTGATTCGACAGGGGAGAACACTGAAGCTTTCTTT
NA	TRBJ2-7	TRBV11-2	TRBD2	CASSQGLPYEQYF	TGTGCCAGCAGCCAGGGACTACCCTACGAGCAGTACTTC
many	TRBJ2-1	TRBV6-5	NA	CASSYSSAPRDEQFF	TGTGCCAGCAGTTACTCCTCGGCTCCGAGGGATGAGCAGTTCTTC
few	TRBJ1-5	TRBV5-1	NA	CASSLLQGPNQPQHF	TGCGCCAGCAGCTTGCTACAGGGACCCAATCAGCCCCAGCATTTT
NA	TRBJ2-4	TRBV5-1	NA	CASSNTPGAQGNIQYF	TGCGCCAGCAGCAATACCCCAGGGGCTCAAGGAAACATTCAGTACTTC
NA	TRBJ1-1	TRBV20-1	NA	CSATRELITEAFF	TGCAGTGCTACCAGGGAGTTAATCACTGAAGCTTTCTTT
many	TRBJ2-5	TRBV20-1	NA	CSASNWGRETQYF	TGCAGTGCTAGTAATTGGGGGCGAGAGACCCAGTACTTC
few	TRBJ2-2	TRBV3-1	NA	CASSRTEDGELFF	TGTGCCAGCAGCCGCACTGAGGACGGGGAGCTGTTTTTT
many	TRBJ1-6	TRBV5-1	TRBD1	CASSFGTGINSPLHF	TGCGCCAGCAGCTTCGGGACAGGGATTAATTCACCCCTCCACTTT